The rows below give T cell receptor beta chains drawn from one sample of a study of CD8 T cells in ankylosing spondylitis. TCRdb used MiXCR to reprocess the 5' RACE reads, holding one entry per CDR3 protein. The repertoire consists of roughly 250,000 distinct CDR3 sequences, with about 10% occurring once and the leading ten covering around 3%. The sample was blood, either unsorted or a sorted T cell fraction (not recorded which). All receptors come from a male donor with ankylosing spondylitis or in good health (not recorded which). The CDR3 runs from the conserved cysteine through the conserved F or W.

v_call: TRBV19
cdr3_aa: CASRHVWGKGFQPQHF

v_call: TRBV6-5
cdr3_aa: CASSFADSPNTGELFF

v_call: TRBV4-1
cdr3_aa: CASSQSGQGISYEQYF

v_call: TRBV20-1
cdr3_aa: CSALRDSGNTIYF

v_call: TRBV20-1
cdr3_aa: CSAVGLQGGEQYF

v_call: TRBV3-1
cdr3_aa: CASSPKLADQETQYF

v_call: TRBV7-2
cdr3_aa: CASSPRGEGYGYTF

v_call: TRBV27
cdr3_aa: CASASLQLGTDTQYF

v_call: TRBV20-1
cdr3_aa: CSAPRLAGAEYQETQYF

v_call: TRBV20-1
cdr3_aa: CSARPPQGGSYNEQFF

v_call: TRBV4-1
cdr3_aa: CASSRLGGGWEAFF

v_call: TRBV29-1
cdr3_aa: CSVTPTSGGLYEQYF

v_call: TRBV7-2
cdr3_aa: CASSFTYSGTAKETQYF

v_call: TRBV20-1
cdr3_aa: CSARDWSEQYF

v_call: TRBV30
cdr3_aa: CAWSAGSGEPNYEQYF

v_call: TRBV20-1
cdr3_aa: CSARDGRSGGTSYEQYF

v_call: TRBV5-1
cdr3_aa: CASSPDGSNYEQYF

v_call: TRBV12-3/TRBV12-4
cdr3_aa: CASSSPRTNTEAFF

v_call: TRBV5-1
cdr3_aa: CASSSQGPNTEAFF

v_call: TRBV7-9
cdr3_aa: CASSPGSLLGEKLFF

v_call: TRBV4-1
cdr3_aa: CASSPSNRDEKLFF

v_call: TRBV18
cdr3_aa: CASSPGRQDTDTQYF

v_call: TRBV15
cdr3_aa: CATSSPDRGEPMNTEAFF

v_call: TRBV7-9
cdr3_aa: CASSSLTSGSTDTQYF

v_call: TRBV29-1
cdr3_aa: CSVVPGGDTIYF

v_call: TRBV29-1
cdr3_aa: CSGFGQGAEAFF

v_call: TRBV12-2
cdr3_aa: CASRAGQGPSYGYTF

v_call: TRBV12-3/TRBV12-4
cdr3_aa: CASSPDSIYVGQYF

v_call: TRBV27
cdr3_aa: CASSLGRGVQYF

v_call: TRBV29-1
cdr3_aa: CSVEPITGDETQYF

v_call: TRBV4-1
cdr3_aa: CASSQDLATTDTQYF

v_call: TRBV3-1
cdr3_aa: CASSHARLAGGYNEQFF

v_call: TRBV7-8
cdr3_aa: CASSLMVDNEQFF

v_call: TRBV5-1
cdr3_aa: CASSPSGTGNTGELFF

v_call: TRBV20-1
cdr3_aa: CSARDLAGGDGYTF

v_call: TRBV13
cdr3_aa: CASSFSGITDTQYF

v_call: TRBV10-3
cdr3_aa: CASLAGGSHIDTQYF

v_call: TRBV29-1
cdr3_aa: CSVAHPENEQFF

v_call: TRBV29-1
cdr3_aa: CSVDINEKLFF

v_call: TRBV11-2
cdr3_aa: CASSLGSLRTEAFF

v_call: TRBV18
cdr3_aa: CASSPPSGGRDEQFF

v_call: TRBV28
cdr3_aa: CASSYQEGGLSTDTQYF